The clone carrying this T cell receptor beta chain was seen once. What it binds is not known. Each of the donors was a healthy adult who was HIV-negative and had not had a recent acute infection or vaccination. The data were obtained in a study of shared clonotypes between healthy human individuals. General study results and limits: Larger estimated richness was generally seen in naive subsets than in memory subsets.

Only in-frame clones appear in the TCRdb table, and some are missing; sequencing was by immunoSEQ multiplex PCR. The table records some 2,500,000 clones, around 90% of them present only once. The clonotype comes from a man between 18 and 29 years old in good health. Some clones in this sample may be carry-over from other donors' samples. The sample was naive CD4+ T cells from PBMCs. Subset of the sample: CD45RA+ positively selected.

The CDR3 region is CASSPREAGELFF. CDR3 DNA sequence: TGTGCCAGCAGTCCCAGGGAGGCCGGGGAGCTGTTTTTT. This chain uses TRBV6-5 with TRBJ2-2; perhaps TRBD2 as D (6 bases). Per the germline V gene, CDR1 is MNHEY and CDR2 is SVGAGI. The V end lost 5 bases, the J end lost 6 bases, and 10 bases lay between the germline ends. This CDR3 region has 13 residues.